A selection of T cell receptor beta chains follows, all from one sample in a study of vaccination and CD4 T cells after COVID-19. MiXCR, applied by TCRdb to the PCR reads, yields one record per CDR3 protein. The table shows fewer than 13,000 distinct CDR3 sequences, with 34% occurring only once. Antigens of these TCRs are unknown. Sequencing input: CD4+ T cells from blood, cultured in vitro. The receptors come from a human donor in good health. CDR3s include the opening cysteine and the closing phenylalanine or tryptophan. D genes are given only for firm matches. A row's size may be missing; if present it is once, few, many or a size class.

CDR3nt,CDR3aa,d_gene,abundance,v_gene,j_gene
TGTGCCAGTAGTTCCCTAGCGGGAGCCTCCGACGAGCAGTACTTC,CASSSLAGASDEQYF,TRBD2,few,TRBV19,TRBJ2-7
TGCAGTGCAACGAGGACAGGAATAATATCTAGCACAGATACGCAGTATTTT,CSATRTGIISSTDTQYF,TRBD1,-,TRBV20-1,TRBJ2-3
TGTGCCAGCAGCTTAGGGGGTAACACTGAAGCTTTCTTT,CASSLGGNTEAFF,-,-,TRBV11-3,TRBJ1-1
TGCAGTGCTAGGGAGTTTGTGGGATCGGGGCAGCCCCAGCATTTT,CSAREFVGSGQPQHF,-,-,TRBV20-1,TRBJ1-5
TGTGCCAGCAGTGGTCGGTCTAGCGGGGAGCTGTTTTTT,CASSGRSSGELFF,-,-,TRBV6-1,TRBJ2-2
TGTGCCAGCAGCCCCCACGGGCCCCGAGACTATGGCTACACCTTC,CASSPHGPRDYGYTF,-,few,TRBV6-1,TRBJ1-2
TGTGCCAGTAGTATCAGGGATGAAGCTTTCTTT,CASSIRDEAFF,-,few,TRBV19,TRBJ1-1
TGTGCCAGCAGGGACACTTTGAGCTCCTACGAGCAGTACTTC,CASRDTLSSYEQYF,-,-,TRBV25-1,TRBJ2-7
TGCAGTGCCCCTTCAGAGGGTCAAGAGACCCAGTACTTC,CSAPSEGQETQYF,-,-,TRBV20-1,TRBJ2-5
TGCAGTGCTAGAGATGGAAGTTCACCCCTCCACTTT,CSARDGSSPLHF,-,few,TRBV20-1,TRBJ1-6
TGCGCCAGCAGCCCGGGGCCGGGACTAGCGGGAGACGGCTCCTACAATGAGCAGTTCTTC,CASSPGPGLAGDGSYNEQFF,TRBD2,-,TRBV5-1,TRBJ2-1
TGTGCCAGTCGACCCTTCACGGGGAGCTCCTATAATTCACCCCTCCACTTT,CASRPFTGSSYNSPLHF,-,few,TRBV19,TRBJ1-6
TGTGCCAGCAGCTCTGCAGGGTATAGCAATCAGCCCCAGCATTTT,CASSSAGYSNQPQHF,-,few,TRBV7-2,TRBJ1-5
TGTGCCAGCAGCACCCTTATCCGTCTAAGCAATCAGCCCCAGCATTTT,CASSTLIRLSNQPQHF,-,-,TRBV21-1,TRBJ1-5
TGTGCCAGCAGCCTAAAAGGTGGTCCAACTAATGAAAAACTGTTTTTT,CASSLKGGPTNEKLFF,-,-,TRBV6-1,TRBJ1-4
TGTGCCACCAGCAGACCCGACAGGGCCTCTGGAAACACCATATATTTT,CATSRPDRASGNTIYF,TRBD1,few,TRBV15,TRBJ1-3
TGTGCCAGCGCCCCAGGGGGCCTCACTGCCTATGGCTACACCTTC,CASAPGGLTAYGYTF,TRBD1,-,TRBV18,TRBJ1-2
TGTGCCAGCAGAGTGGTCAGCACAGATACGCAGTATTTT,CASRVVSTDTQYF,-,few,TRBV6-1,TRBJ2-3
TGTGCCAGCTCCGGCCCATTCACAGATACGCAGCATTTT,CASSGPFTDTQHF,-,-,TRBV2,TRBJ1-5
TGTGCCAGTAGCCTGGACAGGGGGCTAGTTCAGCCCCAGCATTTT,CASSLDRGLVQPQHF,TRBD1,-,TRBV19,TRBJ1-5
TGTGCCAGCAGCAATGGACAGGGCCGGGAGACCCAGTACTTC,CASSNGQGRETQYF,TRBD1,-,TRBV7-2,TRBJ2-5
TGTGCCAGCAGCTTAGAGGGGACTAGCGGGAGAAATGAGCAGTTCTTC,CASSLEGTSGRNEQFF,TRBD2,few,TRBV7-3,TRBJ2-1
TGTGCCAGCAGTGAAGAAAAGGGGCAGGGTCGGAAGACCCAGTACTTC,CASSEEKGQGRKTQYF,-,-,TRBV6-1,TRBJ2-5
TGTGCCAGCAGTTCCCAAGGACACTTCTTGGGGGGCTACACCTTC,CASSSQGHFLGGYTF,-,few,TRBV28,TRBJ1-2
TGCAGTGCTAAGGCTAGCGGGAATCGCTATGAGCAGTTCTTC,CSAKASGNRYEQFF,TRBD2,-,TRBV20-1,TRBJ2-1
TGTGCCAGCAGTTTCACCGGGGAGACCCAGTACTTC,CASSFTGETQYF,-,-,TRBV27,TRBJ2-5
TGTGCCAGCAGTTCGACAGGGGACCACACAGATACGCAGTATTTT,CASSSTGDHTDTQYF,TRBD1,few,TRBV12-3/TRBV12-4,TRBJ2-3
TGTGCCAGCAGCTCTAGCGGGAGCTCCTACAATGAGCAGTTCTTC,CASSSSGSSYNEQFF,TRBD2,few,TRBV11-2,TRBJ2-1
TGTGCCAGCAGCCCGGTGCGAGGGGACGGCACAGATACGCAGTATTTT,CASSPVRGDGTDTQYF,-,few,TRBV7-9,TRBJ2-3
TGTGCTAGCAGCTCATCCCCTAGAGGGATAGCGGATTACAATGAGCAGTTCTTC,CASSSSPRGIADYNEQFF,-,-,TRBV7-7,TRBJ2-1
TGCAGCGTTTCGGACGGGTCCCAGCCCCAGCATTTT,CSVSDGSQPQHF,-,-,TRBV29-1,TRBJ1-5
TGTGCCAGCAGTGGTTACAGGGACACTGAAGCTTTCTTT,CASSGYRDTEAFF,-,-,TRBV6-1,TRBJ1-1
TGCAGTGCTAGAGATGACACCCCGATGGGGGGAGGGGGAGATACGCAGTATTTT,CSARDDTPMGGGGDTQYF,-,few,TRBV20-1,TRBJ2-3
TGCAGTGCTAAACGGGCCGTGAACACTGAAGCTTTCTTT,CSAKRAVNTEAFF,-,-,TRBV20-1,TRBJ1-1
TGTGCCACCAGTGATTTGACAGGGGACACCGGGGAGCTGTTTTTT,CATSDLTGDTGELFF,TRBD1,few,TRBV24-1,TRBJ2-2
TGCAGTGCTAGAGAGGGGGGAGGCGAGACCCAGTACTTC,CSAREGGGETQYF,-,-,TRBV20-1,TRBJ2-5
TGTGCCAGCAGAAGACAGGGGGCGCAGGACGAGCAGTACTTC,CASRRQGAQDEQYF,TRBD1,few,TRBV6-1,TRBJ2-7